Listed here is a single T cell receptor beta chain. Using RNA transcripts, the TCR beta CDR3 regions were amplified. The authors performed first-round RT-PCR with HTBI primers and then a second-round multiplex PCR. TCRdb reprocessed the multiplex PCR reads with MiXCR, giving one entry per CDR3 protein. The table records about 1.1 million distinct CDR3 sequences, approximately 35% of them present only once. This specimen comes from a study of Graves' ophthalmopathy and Graves' hyperthyroidism. This sequence was found in an adult man with Graves' hyperthyroidism. Sequenced: peripheral blood or thyroid tissue (not recorded which).

CDR3 region: CASSPHRGPQETQYF. In nucleotides, the CDR3 is TGTGCCAGCAGCCCCCACAGGGGCCCCCAAGAGACCCAGTACTTC. The V and J genes are TRBV7-8 and TRBJ2-5, with 7 bases fitting TRBD1. CDR3 length: 15 residues. V dropped 5 bases and J dropped 1; count of bases not matched to a gene: 7. The germline gives CDR1 SGHVS, CDR2 FQNEAQ.